This T cell receptor beta chain was recorded in a study of shared clonotypes between healthy human individuals (TCRdb year 2020). With respect to the entire study: A couple of women and three men aged 18 to 49 years were included in the cohort. Per donor, three plates each were used for CD4 naive and CD4 memory, two for CD8 naive, and one for CD8 memory. To estimate repertoire size and how much clonotypes are shared between individuals, the study performed deep sequencing of blood TCR repertoires from about five healthy adults. To increase sequencing depth and limit assay-specific biases, TCR repertoire library preparation and sequencing were carried out by different laboratories using diverse techniques. Leukapheresis yielded between about 0.94 and 10 billion PBMCs per donor.

The donors were healthy, HIV-negative adults with no recently reported acute infections or vaccinations. Every donor was a Caucasian adult living in Nashville, Tennessee, USA. CD4+ T cells were enriched through magnetic negative selection, after which naive cells were positively selected on CD45RA and the remaining negative fraction served as the memory subset. Blood was obtained by leukapheresis, after which PBMCs were separated by Ficoll-Histopaque density gradient centrifugation and cryopreserved in liquid nitrogen vapor phase. Analytical flow cytometry was used to check the purity and quantity of every magnetically sorted T cell population. Each sorted fraction had its genomic DNA isolated and then quantified by UV absorbance on a Nanodrop 2000c. Using the deep immunoSEQ assay, TCR CDR3 regions were amplified from genomic DNA by multiplex PCR. Extracted genomic DNA from each cell subset was spread evenly across all wells of several immunoSEQ 96-well plates, with each plate serving as a replicate. For sorted subsets, roughly 200 ng of genomic DNA, equivalent to 25,000 to 35,000 T cell genomes, went into each replicate PCR. The purified libraries were quantified using a Qubit 3.0 fluorometer, sized with a Bioanalyzer 2100, and then quantified again using the KAPA Library Quantification kit. Every immunoSEQ 96-well plate was sequenced on a dedicated single-read 150-cycle Illumina NextSeq 550 flow cell. The original methods were these. Because only junctional sequences without quality scores were contained in the immunoSEQ output, filtering matching that applied to full-length reads could not be performed. Sequences were annotated with PyIR, a Python wrapper for IgBLAST v1.9, and V/J genes and CDR3 were assigned using IMGT germline references. Reads were removed for weak V/J assignments (E-value above 1e-6), missing CDR3, stop codons, out-of-frame junctions, or ambiguous translated residues. V3J clonotypes were defined as sequences sharing an identical inferred V gene, J gene, and CDR3 amino acid sequence. Percentage overlap between repertoires was calculated by dividing the number of shared unique clonotypes by the size of the smaller repertoire. Richness of each repertoire was evaluated using RTK rarefaction, the Chao1 estimator, and Recon v2.1 estimates of unobserved clonotypes. Generation probabilities for all TCRbeta clonotypes obtained by the gDNA method from a handful of donors were computed using OLGA. TCRdb provides this immuneACCESS table in a form limited to in-frame rearrangements. Some clones are lacking; in checked studies, under half of them reflect an unresolved V gene, and why the rest are absent is not known. That table gives V, J and clone size, and the DNA gave D and trimming. Counted in this sample were about 1 million clones; around 76% of them appeared once. Of the sample, about 1.4% is held by the ten largest clones.

Overall study outcomes, separate from this receptor: Because the study included only a small number of donors, the genetic and exposure-history diversity represented was limited. Incomplete sequencing was indicated by rarefaction of sorted-subset datasets, despite the large sequencing depth. Only blood was sampled, and tissue TCR repertoires likely differ from those in blood. Pairwise subsampling led to the expectation that sequencing depth would affect the degree of clonotype sharing among donors. Higher generation probabilities were observed for clonotypes shared by all four sorted-subset donors than for non-shared clonotypes. Larger estimated clonotype richness was generally found for naive subsets than for memory subsets. About 4.5% of naive CD4, approximately 3.7% of naive CD8, approximately 2.2% of memory CD4, and roughly 0.4% of memory CD8 clonotypes were shared across four donors.

The CDR3 spans 13 residues, from the cysteine through the phenylalanine. Just CDR3 DNA is preserved here, 39 bases in frame from base 1. V is trimmed back by 3 bases and J by 6 bases, and the junction contains 5 bases that no gene match accounts for. The germline V gene (reference sequence) sets CDR1 to GTSNPN and CDR2 to SVGIG. As for this clone: Its antigen is currently not known. No base qualities exist here, and no much larger clone lies one base off it.

The V and J genes are TRBV30 and TRBJ1-5, with 7 junctional bases fitting TRBD1. The sequenced sample was memory CD4+ T cells sorted from blood. According to the study, the label for this sample's cell subset or site signals: CD45RA-negative fraction. The sequence came from a man aged 18 to 30 in good health. The encoded CDR3 is CAWSTGVSQPQHF. The DNA sequence follows: TGTGCCTGGAGCACAGGGGTGTCTCAGCCCCAGCATTTT.